These T cell receptor beta chains were read from a single sample in a study of Graves' ophthalmopathy and Graves' hyperthyroidism. TCRdb recomputed calls from the multiplex PCR reads with MiXCR, one row per CDR3 protein. The data show about 210,000 distinct CDR3 sequences, around 28% seen once. The sample was peripheral blood. The source of these receptors is a man aged 45-60 years with Graves' ophthalmopathy. The CDR3 runs from the conserved cysteine through the conserved F or W. D genes are given only for firm matches. Clone size is given for some rows only: seen once, a few or many times, or a class if the clone is expanded.

TRBD2,many,TRBJ2-7,TRBV11-2,TGTGCCAGCAGTTCCTTGACGGGACTAGCGGCCCTCTCCTACGAGCAGTACTTC,CASSSLTGLAALSYEQYF
TRBD1,NA,TRBJ2-7,TRBV12-3/TRBV12-4,TGTGCCAGCAGCCCTCCCGGGACAGGAGACTACGAGCAGTACTTC,CASSPPGTGDYEQYF
NA,few,TRBJ2-7,TRBV30,TGTGCCTGGGAAGATGACAGGAGCCACGAGCAGTACTTC,CAWEDDRSHEQYF
TRBD2,NA,TRBJ2-7,TRBV7-8,TGTGCCAGCAGCTTATTTTACGGGGAGGGCGAGCAGTACTTC,CASSLFYGEGEQYF
TRBD1,NA,TRBJ1-1,TRBV5-1,TGCGCCAGCACCCAGGGGGGGATGAACACTGAAGCTTTCTTT,CASTQGGMNTEAFF
TRBD1,many,TRBJ1-5,TRBV19,TGTGCCAGTACCTTGACAGGGGCTAGCAATCAGCCCCAGCATTTT,CASTLTGASNQPQHF
TRBD1,NA,TRBJ1-1,TRBV9,TGTGCCAGCAGCGTAGGAAATCCTTCAGGGGGCACTGAAGCTTTCTTT,CASSVGNPSGGTEAFF
TRBD2,few,TRBJ2-5,TRBV12-3/TRBV12-4,TGTGCCAGCAGCTCGGGACTAGCGGGAGGCTCACAAGAGACCCAGTACTTC,CASSSGLAGGSQETQYF
NA,NA,TRBJ2-5,TRBV28,TGTGCCAGCCGACGTGGTACCCTGAGGGGAGAGACCCAGTACTTC,CASRRGTLRGETQYF
NA,few,TRBJ1-2,TRBV6-5,TGTGCCAGCAGTTACTCCTCAGGGTTGGGCTACACCTTC,CASSYSSGLGYTF
TRBD1,many,TRBJ2-7,TRBV29-1,TGCAGCGTTAAGGGGCAGGGACAGGGGGCCGAGCAGTACTTC,CSVKGQGQGAEQYF
NA,many,TRBJ2-2,TRBV6-5,TGTGCCAGCAGTTATACCCGAAGGGACGGGGGTGCCGGGGAGCTGTTTTTT,CASSYTRRDGGAGELFF
TRBD1,many,TRBJ2-7,TRBV9,TGTGCCAGCAGTGAGGGTCTCCGGGACAGGGACGAGCAGTACTTC,CASSEGLRDRDEQYF
TRBD1,many,TRBJ2-7,TRBV28,TGTGCCACCAGTACGGCGACAGGGGGCTTTTGGGAGCAGTACTTC,CATSTATGGFWEQYF
TRBD1,many,TRBJ2-5,TRBV10-3,TGTGCCATCAGCGGTTATGGGACAGGGGGTGAGGAGACCCAGTACTTC,CAISGYGTGGEETQYF
NA,once,TRBJ1-5,TRBV19,TGTGCCAGTAGTATAGGCGGCAGAAACTTTAGCAATCAGCCCCAGCATTTT,CASSIGGRNFSNQPQHF
NA,many,TRBJ2-5,TRBV19,TGTGCCACTACCCCCGATTTGGTCTCCCGGGAGACCCAGTACTTC,CATTPDLVSRETQYF
NA,NA,TRBJ1-1,TRBV6-5,TGTGCCAGCAGTTATGCAATGAACACTGAAGCTTTCTTT,CASSYAMNTEAFF
TRBD1,NA,TRBJ1-5,TRBV28,TGTGCCAGCAGTCCCCTACAGGGGGATAATCAGCCCCAGCATTTT,CASSPLQGDNQPQHF
NA,many,TRBJ1-5,TRBV11-3,TGTGCCAGCAGCTTATACTGGCCGGATCAGCCCCAGCATTTT,CASSLYWPDQPQHF
TRBD1,NA,TRBJ2-5,TRBV12-3/TRBV12-4,TGTGCCAGCACCGAGACAGGGGAAGAGACCCAGTACTTC,CASTETGEETQYF
TRBD1,NA,TRBJ2-7,TRBV28,TGTGCCAGCAGAGACTGGACAGGGGGGGCCTACGAGCAGTACTTC,CASRDWTGGAYEQYF
TRBD1,NA,TRBJ1-2,TRBV6-1,TGTGCCAGCAGTCGCCGGGACAGGGTTGGCTACACCTTC,CASSRRDRVGYTF
TRBD1,many,TRBJ2-7,TRBV13,TGTGCCAGCAGCTTAGTTTCATTTACAGGGGGCAACTACGAGCAGTACTTC,CASSLVSFTGGNYEQYF
NA,NA,TRBJ1-5,TRBV6-1,TGTGCCAGCAGTGTTGGTCAGGTAATGCTTTATAGCAATCAGCCCCAGCATTTT,CASSVGQVMLYSNQPQHF
NA,many,TRBJ2-3,TRBV12-3/TRBV12-4,TGTGCCAGCGCCGGTTTGAATACGCAGTATTTT,CASAGLNTQYF
NA,many,TRBJ2-7,TRBV28,TGTGCCAGCAGTTTATGGGCGGGGGCAGGCGAGCAGTACTTC,CASSLWAGAGEQYF
TRBD2,many,TRBJ2-7,TRBV7-2,TGTGCCAGCAGCTTAGTCGGGAGGGCCCCCTACGAGCAGTACTTC,CASSLVGRAPYEQYF
NA,many,TRBJ1-2,TRBV20-1,TGCAGTGCTAGGGACCCGGCGGGGTCTGTCGGCTACACCTTC,CSARDPAGSVGYTF
TRBD1,many,TRBJ2-7,TRBV12-3/TRBV12-4,TGTGCCAGCAGTTTGGGACAGTGGTATCAAGACTTC,CASSLGQWYQDF
NA,many,TRBJ2-7,TRBV6-1,TGTGCCAGCAGCCGCCTGTCCGGATACTCCTACGAGCAGTACTTC,CASSRLSGYSYEQYF
NA,NA,TRBJ2-7,TRBV7-9,TGTGCCAGCAGTCTGACGATTGGGCACTCCGAGCAGTACTTC,CASSLTIGHSEQYF
NA,many,TRBJ2-4,TRBV11-2,TGTGCCAGCAGCTTAGAGGACGGAAACATTCAGTACTTC,CASSLEDGNIQYF
NA,many,TRBJ2-2,TRBV9,TGTGCCAGCAGCGTAGCTGGGACCGGGGAGCTGTTTTTT,CASSVAGTGELFF
TRBD1,many,TRBJ1-1,TRBV30,TGTGCCTGTGATCGGGACAGGTCATACACTGAAGCTTTCTTT,CACDRDRSYTEAFF
NA,many,TRBJ1-5,TRBV10-2,TGCGCCAGCAGCTCCCGCGGGGGAACCAGCAATCAGCCCCAGCATTTT,CASSSRGGTSNQPQHF
TRBD1,many,TRBJ2-2,TRBV28,TGTGCCAGTACTATCCGGGACAGGGGGCGCGCCGGGGAGCTGTTTTTT,CASTIRDRGRAGELFF
NA,many,TRBJ2-5,TRBV28,TGTGCCAGCAGGCCCGGACAGTCACGGGGAGAGACCCAGTACTTC,CASRPGQSRGETQYF
NA,many,TRBJ1-1,TRBV6-5,TGTGCCAGCAGTTCATGGCAGGGCTCTGAAGCTTTCTTT,CASSSWQGSEAFF
NA,many,TRBJ1-6,TRBV25-1,TGTGCCAGCAGTGAATTTACACCCCTCCACTTT,CASSEFTPLHF
NA,many,TRBJ2-5,TRBV7-2,TGTGCCAGCAGCTTCGCGACGACCCAGTACTTC,CASSFATTQYF
TRBD2,many,TRBJ2-7,TRBV19,TGTGCCAGTAGTCCCCTCTCGGGAGGGCCCTCCTCCTACGAGCAGTACTTC,CASSPLSGGPSSYEQYF
NA,many,TRBJ2-2,TRBV3-1,TGTGCCAGCAGCCAAGATGGGCTCACGAACACCGGGGAGCTGTTTTTT,CASSQDGLTNTGELFF
NA,once,TRBJ1-2,TRBV6-1,TGTGCCAGCGGGGGTACACCGTTCTATGGCTACACCTTC,CASGGTPFYGYTF
NA,many,TRBJ1-6,TRBV28,TGTGCCAGCAGTTTAGGGCTTGACTATAATTCACCCCTCCACTTT,CASSLGLDYNSPLHF
NA,many,TRBJ2-7,TRBV20-1,TGCAGTGCGGCTCTAGTAATCCACGAGCAGTACTTC,CSAALVIHEQYF
NA,NA,TRBJ2-7,TRBV7-6,TGTGCCAGCAGCTTAGAGAATGGAGAGGGCTACGAGCAGTACTTC,CASSLENGEGYEQYF
NA,many,TRBJ2-1,TRBV6-1,TGTGCCAGCAGTGAAAGTAGGGGGATGCAGCAGTTCTTC,CASSESRGMQQFF
NA,many,TRBJ2-1,TRBV12-5,TGTGCTAGTGGTCTCGGACCTAGCAATGAGCAGTTCTTC,CASGLGPSNEQFF
NA,few,TRBJ2-7,TRBV6-1,TGTGCCAGCAGAGACCAAGGACCCTACGAGCAGTACTTC,CASRDQGPYEQYF
TRBD1,many,TRBJ1-1,TRBV13,TGTGCCAGCAGCTTAGACGGACAGGCGGGATTCACTGAAGCTTTCTTT,CASSLDGQAGFTEAFF
NA,NA,TRBJ1-1,TRBV12-3/TRBV12-4,TGTGCCAGCAGTCTAGAACCCATCCCTAAGTTTATCTTT,CASSLEPIPKFIF
TRBD1,many,TRBJ1-2,TRBV18,TGTGCCAGCTCACCACGGGGACAGCAGGCTAACTATGGCTACACCTTC,CASSPRGQQANYGYTF
NA,once,TRBJ2-7,TRBV28,TGTGCCAGCAGTAGGACGCTGGAGCAGTACTTC,CASSRTLEQYF